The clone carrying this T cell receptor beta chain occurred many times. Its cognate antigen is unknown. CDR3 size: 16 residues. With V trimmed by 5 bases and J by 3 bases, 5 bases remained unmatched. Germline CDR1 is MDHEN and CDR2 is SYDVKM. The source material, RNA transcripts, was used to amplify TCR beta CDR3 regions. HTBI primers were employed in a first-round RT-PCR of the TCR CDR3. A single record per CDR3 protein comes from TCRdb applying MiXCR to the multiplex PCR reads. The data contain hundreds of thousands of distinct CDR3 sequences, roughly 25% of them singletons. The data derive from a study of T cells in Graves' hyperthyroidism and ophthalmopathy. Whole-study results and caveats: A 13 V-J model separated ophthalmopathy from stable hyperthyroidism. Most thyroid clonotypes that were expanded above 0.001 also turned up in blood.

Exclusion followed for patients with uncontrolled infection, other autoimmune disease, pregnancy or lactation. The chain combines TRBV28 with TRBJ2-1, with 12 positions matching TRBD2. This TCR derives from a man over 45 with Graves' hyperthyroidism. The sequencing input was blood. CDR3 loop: CASSPLTSGSYNEQFF. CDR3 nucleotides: TGTGCCAGCAGTCCCCTGACTAGCGGGAGCTACAATGAGCAGTTCTTC.